The 19 T cell receptor beta chains given below trace back to one sample, sequenced in a study of spatial heterogeneity in lung cancer. Time point described: sample taken at primary tumor resection. TCRdb passed the 5' RACE reads through MiXCR, listing each CDR3 protein once. Here the sample spans roughly 38,000 distinct CDR3 sequences, 3% to 3.5% being singletons. The source material was normal lung tissue next to the tumor, sampled at surgery. These TCRs come from a male donor with early-stage non-small cell lung cancer.

The sample holds many counts of this clonotype. The CDR3 sequence: CSATPGTGVAGELFF. CDR3 sequence (DNA): TGCAGTGCTACGCCCGGGACAGGGGTCGCCGGGGAGCTGTTTTTT. This sequence joins TRBV20-1 and TRBJ2-2, with 10 bases fitting TRBD1. The CDR3 totals 15 residues. Trimming cost V 4 bases and J 6 bases; bases outside gene matches: 8. CDR1 DFQATT and CDR2 SNEGSKA come from the germline V gene (reference sequence).

This clonotype was picked up many times. The chain carries TRBV27 and TRBJ2-6; 9 nucleotides line up with TRBD1. The CDR3 runs to 18 residues. The V and J ends lost 3 bases and 1 base, in that order; junction bases with no gene match: 7. CDR1 is MNHEY, CDR2 SMNVEV, per germline (reference sequence). The CDR3 loop is CASSFLGTGNSGANVLTF. CDR3 bases: TGTGCCAGCAGTTTTCTAGGGACAGGGAATTCTGGGGCCAACGTCCTGACTTTC.

This clonotype was recorded many times. The chain has TRBV28 and TRBJ1-6; D is uncertain. This CDR3 is 15 amino acids long. Germline CDR1 reads MDHEN; CDR2 reads SYDVKM. The V gene lost 6 bases and the J gene lost 9 bases, with 18 bases spanning the gap. For the CDR3, the DNA is TGTGCCAGCAGACGAAGTGCGGGTATCGGTTCACCCCTCCACTTT. It is translated as CASRRSAGIGSPLHF.

This clonotype was seen at least ten times. The V gene is TRBV20-1, the J gene TRBJ2-2; TRBD1 matches 8 bases. CDR3 length: 18 residues. J gave up 2 bases and V 1 base, and 12 bases lay outside the gene matches. Looked up from germline, CDR1 is DFQATT and CDR2 is SNEGSKA (reference sequence). This chain's CDR3 is CSARGLRGQGINTGELFF. DNA of the CDR3: TGCAGTGCTAGAGGTTTGCGAGGACAGGGTATTAACACCGGGGAGCTGTTTTTT.

At least ten counts were recorded for this clonotype. The rearrangement uses TRBV5-1 and TRBJ1-4, with D possibly being TRBD1 (5 bases). Per the germline V gene, CDR1 is SGHRS and CDR2 is YFSETQ. This CDR3 comprises 13 residues. Trimming stripped 4 bases from V and 6 bases from J, with 10 bases between. CDR3 residues: CASSQGGDEKLFF. The DNA for the CDR3 is TGCGCCAGCAGCCAGGGCGGGGATGAAAAACTGTTTTTT. The complete variable domain, with remaining parts taken from reference TRBV5-1 and TRBJ1-4, reads KAGVTQTPRYLIKTRGQQVTLSCSPISGHRSVSWYQQTPGQGLQFLFEYFSETQRNKGNFPGRFSGRQFSNSRSEMNVSTLELGDSALYLCASSQGGDEKLFFGSGTQLSVL.

This clonotype showed up many times. The chain links TRBV20-1 to TRBJ1-6, with TRBD1 matching over 9 bases. CDR1 is DFQATT, CDR2 SNEGSKA, per germline (reference sequence). The CDR3 length is 14 residues. The ends lost 6 bases at V and 9 bases at J; junction bases unmatched: 9. CDR3 residues: CSAPWTGASSPLHF. CDR3 DNA sequence: TGCAGTGCGCCCTGGACAGGGGCGAGTTCACCCCTCCACTTT.

Concerning this clonotype itself: Since a much larger clone is just one base distant, this may be a read error. CDR3 coding DNA: TGTGCCAGCAGCCGCTTAGATAGTATGGTAGACACTGGAGCTTTCTTT. Its translation is CASSRLDSMVDTGAFF. V and J are TRBV7-8 and TRBJ1-1; D not certain. CDR1 is SGHVS and CDR2 is FQNEAQ in the germline V gene. The CDR3 runs 16 residues.

The sample holds many counts of this clonotype. The chain has TRBV29-1 and TRBJ2-5, with 11 bases lining up with TRBD1. J gave up 5 bases and V 7 bases, and 3 bases lay outside the gene matches. Looked up from germline, CDR1 is SQVTM and CDR2 is ANQGSEA. The CDR3 is 12 amino acids. The CDR3 sequence is CSADRGRETQYF. Here the CDR3 DNA reads TGCAGCGCGGACAGGGGGCGTGAGACCCAGTACTTC.

This clonotype was seen repeatedly, ten times or more. This sequence joins TRBV5-5 and TRBJ1-4; D call uncertain. The germline V gene has CDR1 SGHKS and CDR2 YYEKEE (reference sequence). The CDR3 runs 14 residues. Between the trimmed V and J ends, which lost 4 bases and 7 bases, there was a span of 14 bases. The CDR3 region has the DNA TGTGCCAGCAGCAGCGGTTTGGGTTCTGAAAAACTGTTTTTT. This translates into CASSSGLGSEKLFF.

The V gene is TRBV28, the J gene TRBJ2-7; no clear D. V was cut by 10 bases and J by 0 bases, with 13 bases left in between. The CDR3 sequence is 13 residues long. Germline-derived CDR1 and CDR2 are MDHEN and SYDVKM. The CDR3 is CATRGRNSYEQYF. The CDR3 DNA reads as TGTGCCACCAGAGGCAGGAACTCCTACGAGCAGTACTTC.

A word on this clonotype: One end of the junction fails to match germline, which may point to a read error. The DNA for the CDR3 is TGTGCCAACAGTTCAGGGACAGCTTATGGCTACACCTTC. Protein product: CANSSGTAYGYTF. The chain recombines TRBV6-5 with TRBJ1-2, with 7 bases identical to TRBD1. The germline CDR1 and CDR2 sequences are MNHEY and SVGAGI. The CDR3 loop spans 13 amino acids.

This clonotype was seen repeatedly, ten times or more. CDR3 DNA: TGTGCCAGTAACAAAGCGGGAGCGTCCACAGATACGCAGTATTTT. Amino acid sequence: CASNKAGASTDTQYF. The chain joins TRBV19 to TRBJ2-3; TRBD2 aligns across 8 bases. V was clipped by 7 bases and J by 2 bases; unmatched bases: 8. Per the germline V gene, CDR1 is LNHDA and CDR2 is SQIVND (reference sequence). CDR3 length: 15 residues. The variable domain in full, with the rest retrieved from reference TRBV19 and TRBJ2-3, is DGGITQSPKYLFRKEGQNVTLSCEQNLNHDAMYWYRQDPGQGLRLIYYSQIVNDFQKGDIAEGYSVSREKKESFPLTVTSAQKNPTAFYLCASNKAGASTDTQYFGPGTRLTVL.

In this sample, this clonotype turned up many times. The chain recombines TRBV28 with TRBJ1-5; the match to TRBD1 covers 7 bases. Germline V gene data show CDR1 as MDHEN and CDR2 as SYDVKM. V lost 7 bases to trimming and J lost 6 bases; unmatched junction nucleotides: 6. The CDR3 length is 13 residues. The CDR3 DNA follows: TGTGCCAGCACCTCGACAGGGACTCAGCCCCAGCATTTT. Translating gives CASTSTGTQPQHF. Variable domain in full (rest from reference TRBV28 and TRBJ1-5): DVKVTQSSRYLVKRTGEKVFLECVQDMDHENMFWYRQDPGLGLRLIYFSYDVKMKEKGDIPEGYSVSREKKERFSLILESASTNQTSMYLCASTSTGTQPQHFGDGTRLSIL.

This chain connects TRBV5-1 to TRBJ2-1, with 7 positions matching TRBD1. Unmatched junction bases numbered 6, after V lost 3 bases and J lost 3 bases. Germline V gene data show CDR1 as SGHRS and CDR2 as YFSETQ. The CDR3 runs to 15 residues. The CDR3 spells CASSSRGQIYNEQFF. As DNA, the CDR3 is TGCGCCAGCAGCTCCCGGGGACAGATCTACAATGAGCAGTTCTTC.

This clonotype was found many times. The genes are TRBV2 and TRBJ1-6; perhaps TRBD1 as D (6 bases). The germline CDR1 and CDR2 sequences are SNHLY and FYNNEI. The CDR3 runs 16 residues. The germline V and J ends were trimmed by 1 base and 8 bases, with 15 bases remaining between them. The CDR3 sequence: CASSEGTVSFYSPLHF. For the CDR3, the DNA is TGTGCCAGCAGTGAAGGGACAGTCTCCTTCTATTCACCCCTCCACTTT.

This clonotype has ten or more counts. V is TRBV6-1 and J is TRBJ1-1, with D hard to call. CDR1 and CDR2 from the germline V gene are MNHNS and SASEGT. The CDR3 has 15 amino acids. Deletions cut 2 bases from V and 0 bases from J, with 10 bases between. The chain's CDR3 is CASSEQNLLNTEAFF. CDR3 bases: TGTGCCAGCAGTGAACAGAACTTATTGAACACTGAAGCTTTCTTT.

This clonotype was recorded many times. The chain is built from TRBV28 and TRBJ1-3, with a possible D match to TRBD1 (5 bases). Germline CDR1 and CDR2: MDHEN and SYDVKM. V lost 6 bases, J lost 0 bases, and 12 bases lay in between. The length of the CDR3 is 15 residues. The CDR3 is CASRFDSRSGNTIYF. The CDR3 bases are TGTGCCAGCAGATTTGACAGCCGCTCTGGAAACACCATATATTTT.

There are a few counts of this clonotype. This chain uses TRBV12-3 or TRBV12-4 with TRBJ1-5; 12 positions agree with TRBD1. The CDR3 totals 14 residues. The trim removed 7 bases at V and 7 bases at J, leaving 5 bases unmatched. The CDR3 here is CASTRDRGRQPQHF. In DNA, the CDR3 is TGTGCCAGCACCCGGGACAGGGGGCGGCAGCCCCAGCATTTT.

Ten or more counts support this clonotype. The chain recombines TRBV6-2 or TRBV6-3 with TRBJ2-3; 10 positions match TRBD2. The junction had 11 bases not matched to a gene; V was cut back by 11 bases and J by 6 bases. Germline V gene lookup returns CDR1 MNHEY and CDR2 SVGEGT. The CDR3 spans 14 residues. DNA of the CDR3: TGTGCCTCCAAGCGGGGGGGCCTTGAGGATACGCAGTATTTT. The encoded protein is CASKRGGLEDTQYF.